This record concerns one T cell receptor (beta chain) sequence. Method: immunoSEQ multiplex PCR; TCRdb's copy keeps in-frame clones and lacks some. Counted here are about 360,000 clones, 70% to 90% occurring once; the ten biggest clones make up more than 2%. This specimen comes from a study of blood T cell repertoires in COVID-19. Study details: Spain, Italy and the United States supplied samples that represented acute and convalescent COVID-19.

The CDR3 consists of 14 residues. Trimming at V came to 5 bases and at J to 10 bases, leaving 13 bases not matched to a gene. Germline V lookup: CDR1 MNHEY, CDR2 SVGAGI. The sequenced sample was PBMCs or T cells enriched from blood (not recorded which). The rearrangement joins TRBV6-5 to TRBJ1-2; 7 positions agree with TRBD1. This TCR derives from a middle-aged woman with acute COVID-19. The CDR3, as DNA: TGTGCCAGCAGTCCGACCTGGACAGGCAAGGACTACACCTTC. It yields the protein CASSPTWTGKDYTF.